The entry below describes one TCR beta chain. Trimming cost V 1 base and J 8 bases, with 9 bases left between them. From germline, CDR1 is SGHTA and CDR2 FQGNSA. The CDR3 is 14 amino acids. The data belong to a study of cytomegalovirus exposure and HLA in healthy donors. Study details: Early released data comprised about 84 million unique TCRs from HLA-typed donors.

The PCR had 60 Vbeta and 13 Jbeta primers. TCRdb keeps only in-frame clones here, not all; method: immunoSEQ multiplex PCR. This sample carries about 160,000 clones, roughly 85% of them seen once, and the ten largest clones take 1.3%. The chain combines TRBV7-2 with TRBJ1-6, with D possibly TRBD1 on 6 matching bases. The specimen was PBMCs. This clonotype was sampled from a woman aged 50 to 60 in good health and CMV-seronegative. The CDR3 sequence is CASSLEQGYSPLHF. CDR3 DNA: TGTGCCAGCAGCTTAGAACAGGGTTATTCACCCCTCCACTTT.